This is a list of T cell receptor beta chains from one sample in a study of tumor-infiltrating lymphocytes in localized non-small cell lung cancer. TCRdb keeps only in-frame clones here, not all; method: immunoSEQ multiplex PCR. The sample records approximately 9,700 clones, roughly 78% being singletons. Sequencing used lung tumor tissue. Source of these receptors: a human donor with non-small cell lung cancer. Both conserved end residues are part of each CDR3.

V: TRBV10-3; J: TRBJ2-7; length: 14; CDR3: CAIRADRGYNEQYF
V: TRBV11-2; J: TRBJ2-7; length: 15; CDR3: CASRGVAGDRYEQYF
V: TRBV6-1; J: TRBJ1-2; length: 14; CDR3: CASTERGASYGYTF
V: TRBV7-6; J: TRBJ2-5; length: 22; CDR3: CASSFKGARGSLASGVRETQYF
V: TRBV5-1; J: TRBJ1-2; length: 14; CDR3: CASSWEDSAYGYTF
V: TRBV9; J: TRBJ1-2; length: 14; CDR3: CASSLGTAEGGYTF
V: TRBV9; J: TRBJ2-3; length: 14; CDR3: CASSTRVGGDTQYF
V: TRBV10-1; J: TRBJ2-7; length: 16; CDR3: CASSGPSGSKGHEQYF
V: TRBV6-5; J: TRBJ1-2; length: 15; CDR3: CASKSWSSLVFGYTF
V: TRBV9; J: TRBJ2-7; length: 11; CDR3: CASNIPGQQYF
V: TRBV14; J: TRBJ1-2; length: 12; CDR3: CASSLGPEGYTF
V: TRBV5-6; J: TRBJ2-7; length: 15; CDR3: CASSRGLAGVGEQYF
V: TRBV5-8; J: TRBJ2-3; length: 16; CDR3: CASSLYLGGRTDTQYF
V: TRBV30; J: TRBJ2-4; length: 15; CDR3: CAWTPQGVAKNIQYF
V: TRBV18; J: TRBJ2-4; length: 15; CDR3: CASSPLRGTGNIQYF
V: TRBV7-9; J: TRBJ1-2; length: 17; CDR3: CASSLKGNSAPYYGYTF
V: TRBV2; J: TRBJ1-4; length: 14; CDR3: CASSGQGAYEKLFF
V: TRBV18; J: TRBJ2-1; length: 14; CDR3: CASSPPRADNEQFF
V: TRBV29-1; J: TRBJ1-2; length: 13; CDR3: CSVAASQGYGYTF
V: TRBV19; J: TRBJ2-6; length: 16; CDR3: CASSIHPGSGANVLTF
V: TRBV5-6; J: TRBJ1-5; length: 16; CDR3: CASSLGGGRVNQPQHF
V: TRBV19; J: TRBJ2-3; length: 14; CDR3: CASSIGQGADTQYF
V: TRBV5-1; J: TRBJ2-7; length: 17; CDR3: CASSLGFRDGLHREQYF
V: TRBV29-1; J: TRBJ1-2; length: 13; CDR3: CSVERDSGYGYTF
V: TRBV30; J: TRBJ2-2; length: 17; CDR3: CAWTFVAGTGITGELFF
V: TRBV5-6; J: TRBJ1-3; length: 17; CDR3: CASSFPDRGRSGNTIYF
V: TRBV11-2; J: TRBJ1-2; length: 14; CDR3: CATRETGPNYGYTF
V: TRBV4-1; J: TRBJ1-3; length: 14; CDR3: CASSSPNFGNTIYF
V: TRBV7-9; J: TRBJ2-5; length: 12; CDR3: CASSLSGETQYF
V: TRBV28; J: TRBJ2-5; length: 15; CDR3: CASSVLAGGKETQYF
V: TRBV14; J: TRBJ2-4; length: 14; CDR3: CASSSQAGLNIQYF
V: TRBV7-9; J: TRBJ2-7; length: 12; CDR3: CASSLILYEQYF
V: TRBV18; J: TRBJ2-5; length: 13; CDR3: CASSLGTKETQYF
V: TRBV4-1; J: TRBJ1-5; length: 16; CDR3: CASSQDLGSANQPQHF
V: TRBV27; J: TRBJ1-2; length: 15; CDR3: CASSLSPPGLYGYTF
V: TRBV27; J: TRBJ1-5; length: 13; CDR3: CASSLYRNQPQHF
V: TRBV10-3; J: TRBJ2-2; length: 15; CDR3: CAISDLTQSTGELFF
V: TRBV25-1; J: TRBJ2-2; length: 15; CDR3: CASSEGQDPTGELFF
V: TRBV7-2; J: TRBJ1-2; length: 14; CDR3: CASSLVGGNYGYTF
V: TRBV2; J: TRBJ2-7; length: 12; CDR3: CASSEATYEQYF
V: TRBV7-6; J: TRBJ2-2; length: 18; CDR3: CASSPPRGSRLDTGELFF
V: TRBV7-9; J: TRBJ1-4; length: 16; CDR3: CASSPRGEGVEEKLFF
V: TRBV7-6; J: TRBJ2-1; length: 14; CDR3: CASSLTTNYNEQFF
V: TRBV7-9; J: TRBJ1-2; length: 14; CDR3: CASSPTGGIYGYTF
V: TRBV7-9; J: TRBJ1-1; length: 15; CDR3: CASSSARPLSHEAFF
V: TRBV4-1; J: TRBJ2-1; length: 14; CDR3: CASRQGGAYNEQFF
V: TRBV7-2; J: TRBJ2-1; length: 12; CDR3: CASSRTLLEQFF